The rows below give T cell receptor beta chains drawn from one sample of a study of Ad26.COV2.S vaccination and SARS-CoV-2 variants. TCRdb keeps only in-frame clones here, not all; method: immunoSEQ multiplex PCR. Here the sample spans a few hundred thousand clones, around 90% being singletons. The starting material was peripheral blood, obtained in a trial of Ad26.COV2.S vaccine versus placebo. The receptor source for this set is a person between 18 and 65 years old who received the Ad26.COV2.S COVID-19 vaccine or a placebo. Both conserved end residues are part of each CDR3. A D gene is named only where the DNA matches it firmly. Clone size is not always given. Where it is, it says once, few, many or a class for expanded clones.

V	J	D	size	DNA	CDR3
TRBV7-2	TRBJ2-1	TRBD2	.	TGTGCCAGCAGCTTAGCCGGGACTAGCGGGAGCGGCTACAATGAGCAGTTCTTC	CASSLAGTSGSGYNEQFF
TRBV2	TRBJ2-2	.	.	TGTGCCAGCAGTGAATCCAGCACCAGACCTCGGGAGCTGTTTTTT	CASSESSTRPRELFF
TRBV9	TRBJ2-7	.	few	TGTGCCAGCAGCGTAGACGGATACTACGAGCAGTACTTC	CASSVDGYYEQYF
TRBV4-3	TRBJ1-2	TRBD1	.	TGCGCCAGCAGCCATAACACAGGGGCCTCCTTCTATGGCTACACCTTC	CASSHNTGASFYGYTF
TRBV4-3	TRBJ2-7	TRBD2	.	TGCGCCAGCAGCCATTCCGTTAGCGGGGTTCGCGAGCAGTACTTC	CASSHSVSGVREQYF
TRBV27	TRBJ2-3	.	.	TGTGCCAGCAGTTCCCGGACTGCACGAAGCGAGGCGCAGTATTTT	CASSSRTARSEAQYF
TRBV12-3/TRBV12-4	TRBJ1-3	.	.	TGTGCCAGCAGTTTTGCCGGAAACACCATATATTTT	CASSFAGNTIYF
TRBV7-2	TRBJ1-2	.	.	TGTGCCAGCAGCCCCTTCTCCACGGGCGCGGAAGGCTACACCTTC	CASSPFSTGAEGYTF
TRBV19	TRBJ1-2	TRBD1	.	TGTGCCAGTAGTAAGCTAACAGGGGGGAACTATGGCTACACCTTC	CASSKLTGGNYGYTF
TRBV6-4	TRBJ2-1	.	once	TGTGCCATGCACCGGGACAAAACCTACAATGAGCAGTTCTTC	CAMHRDKTYNEQFF
TRBV25-1	TRBJ2-7	TRBD1	.	TGTGCCAGCAGCGACAGGGACAGCTCCTACGAGCAGTACTTC	CASSDRDSSYEQYF
TRBV4-1	TRBJ2-1	.	.	TGCGCCAGCAGCCAGGGAGATGAGCAGTTCTTC	CASSQGDEQFF
TRBV5-4	TRBJ2-7	.	.	TGTGCCAGCAGCTTGGGGACGGGACACCAATACGAGCAGTACTTC	CASSLGTGHQYEQYF
TRBV7-9	TRBJ2-5	.	.	TGTGCCAGCAGCCGGCAAGAGACCCAGTACTTC	CASSRQETQYF
TRBV4-3	TRBJ2-1	TRBD2	.	TGCGCCAGCAGCAAGGGGGACAGCGGGAGGGCCCTCGACGAGCAGTTCTTC	CASSKGDSGRALDEQFF
TRBV3-1/TRBV3-2	TRBJ2-1	.	few	TGTGCCAGCAGCCAAGAAAGTAGCGGAAGAAGCTCCTACAATGAGCAGTTCTTC	CASSQESSGRSSYNEQFF
TRBV7-9	TRBJ2-5	.	.	TGTGCCAGCAGCTTAGGTCTCGGAGGGTACCAAGAGACCCAGTACTTC	CASSLGLGGYQETQYF
TRBV12-3/TRBV12-4	TRBJ1-5	.	once	TGTGCCAGCAGTTTCGGGAGACAGCCCCAGCATTTT	CASSFGRQPQHF
TRBV11-2	TRBJ2-5	.	.	TGTGCCAGCAGCGGCTTTTTTGAGACCCAGTACTTC	CASSGFFETQYF
TRBV24-1	TRBJ1-2	.	.	TGTGCCACCAGTGACGGGCCCTACTATGGCTACACCTTC	CATSDGPYYGYTF
TRBV10-3	TRBJ2-3	.	.	TGTGCCATCAGTGAAGTCTTGGCCACAGATACGCAGTATTTT	CAISEVLATDTQYF
TRBV7-2	TRBJ2-1	TRBD2	.	TGTGCCAGCAGCTTAAGTAGCGGGAGGGCTGATGAGCAGTTCTTC	CASSLSSGRADEQFF
TRBV6-2/TRBV6-3	TRBJ2-6	.	.	TGTGCCAGCAGTGCCGGTGGGGCCAACGTCCTGACTTTC	CASSAGGANVLTF
TRBV9	TRBJ2-5	.	.	TGTGCCAGCAGCGAATCAGCGTATCAAGAGACCCAGTACTTC	CASSESAYQETQYF
TRBV5-4	TRBJ2-1	TRBD2	once	TGTGCCAGCAGCTTGGCCGCTAGCGGCGAGCAGTTCTTC	CASSLAASGEQFF
TRBV30	TRBJ2-1	.	.	TGTGCCTGGACGTCGGTCTACTACAATGAGCAGTTCTTC	CAWTSVYYNEQFF
TRBV6-4	TRBJ2-1	TRBD1	once	TGTGCCAGCAGTCGGGACAGGGGGGCGTTCGATGAGCAGTTCTTC	CASSRDRGAFDEQFF
TRBV12-3/TRBV12-4	TRBJ1-1	.	.	TGTGCCAGCAGTTTAATAGTGAACACTGAAGCTTTCTTT	CASSLIVNTEAFF
TRBV2	TRBJ2-3	.	once	TGTGCCAGCGGTTACGCCACAGATACGCAGTATTTT	CASGYATDTQYF
TRBV4-1	TRBJ2-3	.	.	TGCGCCAGCAGCCAAGTACTCCCCGTGGGAACAGATACGCAGTATTTT	CASSQVLPVGTDTQYF
TRBV27	TRBJ1-2	.	few	TGTGCCAGCAGTTTAAGAGGGACCTATGGCTACACCTTC	CASSLRGTYGYTF
TRBV5-1	TRBJ2-7	TRBD1	.	TGCGCCAGCAGCCCAGGACAGGACTCCTACGAGCAGTACTTC	CASSPGQDSYEQYF
TRBV6-5	TRBJ2-2	.	.	TGTGCCAGCAGTTTTTGGGGCGGGGAGCTGTTTTTT	CASSFWGGELFF
TRBV7-2	TRBJ1-2	.	.	TGTGCCAGCAGCTTACAGGGGTTGGGCGGCTACACCTTC	CASSLQGLGGYTF
TRBV29-1	TRBJ2-1	TRBD2	.	TGCAGCGTGGTATTAGCGGGAGCGGAAGGGAATGAGCAGTTCTTC	CSVVLAGAEGNEQFF
TRBV2	TRBJ2-2	.	.	TGTGCCAGCAAGAGGGAGCGGTCCACGAACACCGGGGAGCTGTTTTTT	CASKRERSTNTGELFF
TRBV28	TRBJ2-1	TRBD2	.	TGTGCCAGCAGTTTATGGAGGGCTAGCGGGAGAGTTAATGAGCAGTTCTTC	CASSLWRASGRVNEQFF
TRBV4-1	TRBJ1-1	.	.	TGCGCCAGCAGCCAAGAAGAGGGTTACAACACTGAAGCTTTCTTT	CASSQEEGYNTEAFF
TRBV27	TRBJ2-5	.	.	TGTGCCAGCAGTTTTAGGACAGAAGAGACCCAGTACTTC	CASSFRTEETQYF
TRBV14	TRBJ1-2	.	.	TGTGCCAGCAGCCAAGTGGGTTTATCGAACTATGGCTACACCTTC	CASSQVGLSNYGYTF
TRBV30	TRBJ1-1	.	.	TGTGCCTGGAAGGGCTACACTGAAGCTTTCTTT	CAWKGYTEAFF
TRBV2	TRBJ2-7	.	.	TGTGCCAGCAGTCCGGGGACCTACGAGCAGTACTTC	CASSPGTYEQYF
TRBV11-2	TRBJ1-5	.	.	TGTGCCAGCAGCTTAAGTTCAATCAGTAATCAGCCCCAGCATTTT	CASSLSSISNQPQHF
TRBV7-2	TRBJ2-1	TRBD2	.	TGTGCCAGCAGCTTAGTTGGAGCGGGTCGGGGGGATGAGCAGTTCTTC	CASSLVGAGRGDEQFF
TRBV11-3	TRBJ2-1	TRBD2	.	TGTGCCAGCAGCTTAGATAAGCCTAGCGGACACAATGAGCAGTTCTTC	CASSLDKPSGHNEQFF
TRBV6-6	TRBJ2-7	TRBD1	.	TGTGCCAGCACCCTAACAGGGGACTACGAGCAGTACTTC	CASTLTGDYEQYF
TRBV29-1	TRBJ2-3	TRBD2	.	TGCAGCGAGAAGACTAGCGGGAGCGGCACAGATACGCAGTATTTT	CSEKTSGSGTDTQYF
TRBV6-5	TRBJ2-5	.	.	TGTGCCAGCAGTTTTCTTAAGCCCTCGGAGGGGACCCAGTACTTC	CASSFLKPSEGTQYF
TRBV7-9	TRBJ2-3	TRBD2	.	TGTGCCAGCACCGGACTAGCGGGAGGTAGTACAGATACGCAGTATTTT	CASTGLAGGSTDTQYF
TRBV7-6	TRBJ2-1	TRBD2	.	TGTGCCAGCAGCTGGACTAGCGGGAGTCTTGATGAGCAGTTCTTC	CASSWTSGSLDEQFF
TRBV7-8	TRBJ1-4	TRBD1	.	TGTGCCAGCAGCCGAGACAGGGGGCCTGAAAAACTGTTTTTT	CASSRDRGPEKLFF
TRBV7-9	TRBJ1-1	TRBD1	.	TGTGCCAGCAGCCGTATAACAGGGGCTGGGAACACTGAAGCTTTCTTT	CASSRITGAGNTEAFF
TRBV19	TRBJ1-1	.	.	TGTGCCAGTAGTATAAATCGCAGGACTGAAGCTTTCTTT	CASSINRRTEAFF
TRBV21-1	TRBJ2-1	.	.	TGTGCCAGCAGCCGGTGGACTTACCCCTACAATGAGCAGTTCTTC	CASSRWTYPYNEQFF
TRBV23-1	TRBJ2-3	.	.	TGCGCCAGCACAACCCCAGGAGTGCGCACAGATACGCAGTATTTT	CASTTPGVRTDTQYF
TRBV19	TRBJ1-1	.	.	TGTGCCACTAAAGACCTGGGGGATGAAGCTTTCTTT	CATKDLGDEAFF
TRBV6-2/TRBV6-3	TRBJ1-5	.	.	TGTGCCAGCAGTTACTCCAGAGGAAAGGGGCTCGGTCAGCCCCAGCATTTT	CASSYSRGKGLGQPQHF